Given below is one TCR beta chain in context. Its antigen remains unidentified. It was with a sample-barcoded 5' primer and a J-beta primer mix that a second PCR of about 6 to 11 cycles was run. TCRdb used MiXCR to reprocess the 5' RACE reads, holding one entry per CDR3 protein. The sample shows approximately 880,000 distinct CDR3 sequences, roughly 43% of them seen only once. Per the germline V gene, CDR1 is LNHNV and CDR2 is YYDKDF (reference sequence). V dropped 4 bases and J dropped 0 bases, with 10 bases sitting between them. The CDR3 has 14 amino acids. This entry belongs to a study of blood T cells in healthy people across ages. Total RNA amounts of at least 5 micrograms were extracted per sample. Study conclusions and caveats: Bulk PBMC profiling left naive and antigen-experienced comparisons inconclusive.

The specimen was blood. V and J are TRBV15 and TRBJ2-7, with D perhaps TRBD1 (6 bases). The clonotype originates from a man younger than 40 in good health. The CDR3 DNA follows: TGTGCCACCAGCATCGACAGGAGCTCCTACGAGCAGTACTTC. It is translated as CATSIDRSSYEQYF.